This T cell receptor beta chain comes out of a study of cytomegalovirus exposure and HLA in healthy donors. Trimming removed 4 bases at V and 1 base at J, with 5 bases between. The CDR3 spans 13 residues. Per the germline V gene, CDR1 is SGHNT and CDR2 is YENEEA. Profiling relied on immunoSEQ multiplex PCR, and the TCRdb table lists in-frame clones only, not all of them. The sample holds some 120,000 clones; about 90% are singletons and the top ten take approximately 1.5%. This clone was seen more than once but under ten times. The sample carries other DNA sequences with the same CDR3. This receptor was obtained from a man aged 25-40 years in good health and CMV-seronegative. The sequenced sample consisted of PBMCs. V is TRBV11-3 and J is TRBJ1-3, with D uncertain. CDR3 in amino acids: CASSSGSGNTIYF. The CDR3 region has the DNA TGTGCCAGCAGCTCAGGATCTGGAAACACCATATATTTT.